The next 32 T cell receptor beta chains were all read from a single sample in a study of T cell repertoires in cytomegalovirus infection. TCRdb processed the reads anew with MiXCR; each CDR3 protein has one entry. This table has approximately 770,000 distinct CDR3 sequences, roughly 29% appearing once. Their antigen targets remain unknown. The sample in question was cultured CD8+ T cells from PBMCs, obtained from culture after CMV antigen stimulation. The receptors were sampled from a human donor in good health (CMV status not recorded). Some clones in this sample may be carry-over from other donors' samples.

This chain links TRBV14 with TRBJ2-3, with D possibly being TRBD1 or TRBD2 (6 bases each). CDR1 and CDR2 (germline): SGHDN, FVKESK. The CDR3 extends over 17 amino acids. The V end lost 3 bases, the J end lost 0 bases, and 16 bases lay between the germline ends. The CDR3 reads CASSHPWAGTSTDTQYF. In DNA form, the CDR3 reads TGTGCCAGCAGCCACCCCTGGGCGGGGACAAGCACAGATACGCAGTATTTT. Full variable domain (missing parts from reference TRBV14 and TRBJ2-3): EAGVTQFPSHSVIEKGQTVTLRCDPISGHDNLYWYRRVMGKEIKFLLHFVKESKQDESGMPNNRFLAERTGGTYSTLKVQPAELEDSGVYFCASSHPWAGTSTDTQYFGPGTRLTVL.

This clonotype was seen a single time. The chain carries TRBV20-1 and TRBJ1-1; the D gene is possibly TRBD1 (6 bases). Germline assignment: CDR1 DFQATT and CDR2 SNEGSKA (reference sequence). This CDR3 spans 12 amino acids. V lost 6 bases to trimming and J lost 4 bases, with 12 bases between them. DNA of the CDR3: TGCAGTGCCGTCGACAGGTTCACTGAAGCTTTCTTT. Its protein is CSAVDRFTEAFF.

A few counts support this clonotype. The V and J genes are TRBV6-5 and TRBJ2-1; 7 bases agree with TRBD2. V was clipped by 1 base and J by 5 bases; unmatched bases: 8. The CDR3 spans 16 residues. Germline values: CDR1 MNHEY, CDR2 SVGAGI. The CDR3 sequence: CASSYLPWGRDNEQFF. DNA for the CDR3: TGTGCCAGCAGTTACTTGCCATGGGGGAGGGACAATGAGCAGTTCTTC.

This chain links TRBV5-4 with TRBJ1-2; perhaps TRBD1 as D (6 bases). CDR1 is SGHNT and CDR2 is YYREEE in the germline V gene (reference sequence). CDR3 length: 15 residues. Trimming cost V 4 bases and J 0 bases, with 13 bases left between them. CDR3 bases: TGTGCCAGCAGCATACGGGACAACCCTAACTATGGCTACACCTTC. Residues: CASSIRDNPNYGYTF.

The J gene is TRBJ2-3, the V gene TRBV27; perhaps TRBD2 as D (7 bases). This CDR3 is built from 13 residues. Per the germline V gene, CDR1 is MNHEY and CDR2 is SMNVEV (reference sequence). The CDR3 protein is CAVARGAADTQYF. DNA for the CDR3: TGTGCAGTCGCACGGGGGGCAGCAGATACGCAGTATTTT.

This chain connects TRBV29-1 to TRBJ2-1, with TRBD2 matching over 11 bases. The V segment lost 1 base and the J segment 4 bases; nucleotides outside the gene matches: 9. There are 17 residues in the CDR3. From germline, CDR1 is SQVTM and CDR2 ANQGSEA. In DNA form, the CDR3 reads TGCAGCGTTGAAGTTAGCGGGGGGGCGGAGTTTTACAATGAGCAGTTCTTC. Translated, it gives CSVEVSGGAEFYNEQFF.

Written as DNA, the CDR3 is TGTGCCAGCAGCCCCCATTCTGAGGGGCTCACAGATACGCAGTATTTT. As protein: CASSPHSEGLTDTQYF. The chain is built from TRBV7-8 and TRBJ2-3; D may match TRBD1 or TRBD2 (5 bases each). The CDR3 is 16 residues long. V shed 5 bases and J shed 2 bases, with 17 bases lying between them. In germline, CDR1 is SGHVS, CDR2 FQNEAQ.

This chain connects TRBV20-1 to TRBJ2-7; 12 positions match TRBD1. Germline CDR1 and CDR2: DFQATT and SNEGSKA (reference sequence). The length of the CDR3 is 14 residues. J gave up 4 bases and V 3 bases, and 4 bases lay outside the gene matches. CDR3 loop: CSARGQGAVYEQYV. The CDR3 DNA reads as TGCAGTGCTAGGGGACAGGGGGCAGTGTACGAGCAGTACGTC.

The chain links TRBV20-1 to TRBJ2-7; 9 nucleotides agree with TRBD2. The CDR3 sequence is 14 residues long. Per the germline V gene, CDR1 is DFQATT and CDR2 is SNEGSKA (reference sequence). The ends lost 6 bases at V and 1 base at J; junction bases unmatched: 7. In nucleotides, the CDR3 is TGCAGTGCAAGTGCGGGACTAGCTTCCTACGAGCAGTACTTC. Translating gives CSASAGLASYEQYF.

V is TRBV6-1 and J is TRBJ1-2, with D hard to call. In germline, CDR1 is MNHNS, CDR2 SASEGT. The CDR3 consists of 15 residues. V was pared by 2 bases and J by 0 bases, with 10 bases between. The CDR3: CASSEIEGSNYGYTF. CDR3 DNA: TGTGCCAGCAGTGAAATTGAGGGTTCTAACTATGGCTACACCTTC.

This rearrangement joins TRBV4-3 to TRBJ2-1, with 7 bases fitting TRBD2. The CDR3 runs 16 residues. Looked up from germline, CDR1 is LGHNA and CDR2 is YSLEER. Trimming took 0 bases from V and 6 from J; bases not matched to a gene: 8. The CDR3 region has the DNA TGCGCCAGCAGCCAAGAAGAGGCAGCGGGGTTCAATGAGCAGTTCTTC. This translates into CASSQEEAAGFNEQFF.

The chain combines TRBV11-2 with TRBJ2-6; D unresolved. Germline CDR1 reads SGHAT; CDR2 reads FQNNGV. Trimming shortened V by 1 base and J by 4 bases, and 8 bases separated the two germline ends. CDR3 length equals 15 residues. CDR3 sequence: CASSLGATGANVLTF. In nucleotides, the CDR3 is TGTGCCAGCAGCTTAGGGGCAACAGGGGCCAACGTCCTGACTTTC.

This clonotype was seen more than once but under ten times. The rearrangement joins TRBV19 to TRBJ1-1, with D unclear. The germline V gene encodes CDR1 LNHDA and CDR2 SQIVND (reference sequence). With 5 bases removed from V and 1 base from J, the gap between germline ends came to 11 bases. The CDR3 spans 14 residues. CDR3: CASSEAGPNTEAFF. The DNA for the CDR3 is TGTGCCAGTAGTGAGGCAGGACCGAACACTGAAGCTTTCTTT.

This chain connects TRBV4-1 to TRBJ2-1; 9 nucleotides agree with TRBD2. Germline assignment: CDR1 MGHRA and CDR2 YSYEKL. The V segment lost 4 bases and the J segment 10 bases; nucleotides outside the gene matches: 8. The CDR3 spans 14 residues. For the CDR3, the DNA is TGCGCCAGCAGCCCGAACCTAGCGGGGAAGGAGCAGTTCTTC. As protein: CASSPNLAGKEQFF.

In its sample, this clonotype was seen many times. The rearrangement uses TRBV7-6 and TRBJ2-5; tentatively, D is TRBD1 (5 bases). Trimming pared 1 base from V and 3 bases from J, leaving 12 bases between. Germline V lookup: CDR1 SGHVS, CDR2 FNYEAQ. The CDR3 covers 15 residues. CDR3: CASSLVPGKEETQYF. DNA of the CDR3: TGTGCCAGCAGCTTAGTTCCAGGGAAGGAAGAGACCCAGTACTTC.

This rearrangement joins TRBV27 to TRBJ2-7; 15 bases align to TRBD2. The CDR3 is made up of 19 amino acids. CDR1 is MNHEY and CDR2 is SMNVEV in the germline V gene (reference sequence). With 2 bases clipped from V and 3 bases from J, the junction kept 11 bases outside the gene matches. CDR3 in amino acids: CASSLNFGTSGGYGYEQYF. As DNA, the CDR3 is TGTGCCAGCAGTTTAAATTTCGGGACTAGCGGGGGGTACGGCTACGAGCAGTACTTC.

The chain links TRBV7-9 to TRBJ2-7; possibly TRBD1 or TRBD2 for D (6 bases each). The CDR3 has 20 amino acids. V was shortened by 5 bases and J by 1 base, with 30 bases between the two germline ends. Germline values: CDR1 SEHNR, CDR2 FQNEAQ (reference sequence). The CDR3 bases are TGTGCCAGCAGCCGAGTCGGGGGTCCTGCAGGGGCAGCTAGGTCCTACGAGCAGTACTTC. Amino acid sequence: CASSRVGGPAGAARSYEQYF.

The chain couples TRBV6-2 or TRBV6-3 to TRBJ1-1; 8 nucleotides align to TRBD1. This CDR3 region has 13 residues. Unmatched junction bases numbered 5, after V lost 6 bases and J lost 5 bases. The germline V gene has CDR1 MNHEY and CDR2 SVGEGT. CDR3 coding DNA: TGTGCCAGCAGCGGACAGGGCTGGACTGAAGCTTTCTTT. This translates into CASSGQGWTEAFF.

This clonotype was observed at least ten times. V and J are TRBV7-6 and TRBJ2-3; 10 nucleotides agree with TRBD2. Germline V gene lookup returns CDR1 SGHVS and CDR2 FNYEAQ. This CDR3 has 17 amino acids. V shed 3 bases, J shed 1 base, and the junction held 7 bases outside the gene matches. The CDR3 coding sequence is TGTGCCAGCAGCTTTCGAGGCGGGACTAGCGGCACAGATACGCAGTATTTT. This encodes CASSFRGGTSGTDTQYF.

This clonotype was observed a few times. CDR3 DNA: TGTGCCAGCAGAAATAAAGGGAGCGGGGGAACCACAGATACGCAGTATTTT. This codes for CASRNKGSGGTTDTQYF. The genes are TRBV11-2 and TRBJ2-3; 8 bases are shared with TRBD2. From germline, CDR1 is SGHAT and CDR2 FQNNGV. With V trimmed by 6 bases and J by 2 bases, 13 bases remained unmatched. The CDR3 has 17 residues. Complete variable domain (other parts from reference TRBV11-2 and TRBJ2-3): EAGVAQSPRYKIIEKRQSVAFWCNPISGHATLYWYQQILGQGPKLLIQFQNNGVVDDSQLPKDRFSAERLKGVDSTLKIQPAKLEDSAVYLCASRNKGSGGTTDTQYFGPGTRLTVL.

This clonotype was counted at least ten times. The genes are TRBV5-6 and TRBJ2-1; D gene ambiguous. This CDR3 region has 12 residues. Trimming stripped 2 bases from V and 6 bases from J, with 6 bases between. Germline-derived CDR1 and CDR2 are SGHDT and YYEEEE. The CDR3 loop reads CASSLVLNEQFF. The CDR3 coding sequence is TGTGCCAGCAGCTTAGTACTCAATGAGCAGTTCTTC.

This clonotype showed up just a few times. The CDR3 DNA follows: TGTGCCATCAGTGAAAGGGAGGCCCCTAGCTCCTATAATTCACCCCTCCACTTT. This sequence encodes CAISEREAPSSYNSPLHF. The genes are TRBV10-3 and TRBJ1-6; D remains unclear. Germline loops: CDR1 ENHRY, CDR2 SYGVKD. Trimming shortened V by 3 bases and J by 0 bases, and 15 bases separated the two germline ends. CDR3 length: 18 residues.

V usage is TRBV28 and J usage is TRBJ2-2; weak D call: TRBD2 (6 bases). Germline-derived CDR1 and CDR2 are MDHEN and SYDVKM. Deletions cut 3 bases from V and 6 bases from J, with 14 bases between. This CDR3 contains 15 residues. CDR3 nucleotides: TGTGCCAGCAGTTTCTGGCGGGGTGGGGCCGGGGAGCTGTTTTTT. Translation: CASSFWRGGAGELFF. Variable domain in full (rest from reference TRBV28 and TRBJ2-2): DVKVTQSSRYLVKRTGEKVFLECVQDMDHENMFWYRQDPGLGLRLIYFSYDVKMKEKGDIPEGYSVSREKKERFSLILESASTNQTSMYLCASSFWRGGAGELFFGEGSRLTVL.

V gene TRBV7-3 combines with J gene TRBJ2-2; D not resolved. Germline V lookup: CDR1 SGHTA, CDR2 FQGTGA. The CDR3 extends over 13 amino acids. V lost 5 bases, J lost 10 bases, and 14 bases lay in between. The CDR3 here is CASSPTVSAELFF. CDR3 nucleotide sequence: TGTGCCAGCAGCCCTACAGTCAGTGCGGAGCTGTTTTTT.

The genes are TRBV4-1 and TRBJ1-1; D gene ambiguous. CDR3 length equals 13 residues. Germline CDR1 reads MGHRA; CDR2 reads YSYEKL. V shed 3 bases and J shed 4 bases, with 9 bases lying between them. DNA for the CDR3: TGCGCCAGCAGCCATACTCATGGCACTGAAGCTTTCTTT. It translates to CASSHTHGTEAFF.

About this clonotype itself: This is likely a read error, given that the CDR3 carries no conserved phenylalanine or tryptophan at its end. The chain recombines TRBV2 with TRBJ2-1; 10 bases map to TRBD2. V shed 7 bases, J shed 6 bases, and the junction held 6 bases outside the gene matches. Germline CDR1 reads SNHLY; CDR2 reads FYNNEI. The CDR3 loop spans 14 amino acids. The CDR3 is CASIPGLAPNEQFS. DNA of the CDR3: TGTGCCAGCATTCCGGGACTAGCGCCCAATGAGCAGTTCTCC.

V is TRBV27 and J is TRBJ2-1, with TRBD1 matching 8 bases. The junction had 5 bases not matched to a gene; V was cut back by 3 bases and J by 7 bases. Germline CDR1 MNHEY, CDR2 SMNVEV (reference sequence). CDR3 length equals 14 residues. CDR3 loop: CASSFGQGINEQFF. The DNA for the CDR3 is TGTGCCAGCAGTTTTGGACAGGGTATAAATGAGCAGTTCTTC.

This sequence joins TRBV7-9 and TRBJ2-2; no reliable D call. CDR3 size: 12 residues. V lost 7 bases and J 6 bases, leaving 9 bases between the germline ends. Germline CDR1 and CDR2: SEHNR and FQNEAQ (reference sequence). CDR3 sequence: CASTKESGELFF. CDR3 in DNA: TGTGCCAGCACCAAGGAATCCGGGGAGCTGTTTTTT.

The CDR3 nucleotides are TGTGCCAGCAGTGCCGGGGCCGGTCAGCCCCAGCATTTT. It yields the protein CASSAGAGQPQHF. The V call is TRBV27, the J call TRBJ1-5; weak D call: TRBD1 (5 bases). The V gene lost 5 bases and the J gene lost 6 bases, with 11 bases spanning the gap. CDR1 and CDR2 (germline): MNHEY, SMNVEV (reference sequence). The CDR3 is made up of 13 amino acids.

CDR3 protein: CASSLGQGWDEQFF. Written as DNA, the CDR3 is TGCGCCAGCAGCCTGGGACAGGGATGGGATGAGCAGTTCTTC. The chain carries TRBV5-1 and TRBJ2-1; 9 bases agree with TRBD1. The germline gives CDR1 SGHRS, CDR2 YFSETQ. The CDR3 has 14 residues. V trimming: 4 bases; J trimming: 8 bases; junction bases outside the gene matches: 7.

This clonotype was seen more than once but under ten times. The V call is TRBV7-8, the J call TRBJ1-1, with D tentatively TRBD1 (5 bases). Per the germline V gene, CDR1 is SGHVS and CDR2 is FQNEAQ. The CDR3 is 15 residues long. With 5 bases removed from V and 5 bases from J, the gap between germline ends came to 18 bases. The CDR3 region has the DNA TGTGCCAGCAGCCCTTTCGTAACAGGAGGTACTGAAGCTTTCTTT. This encodes CASSPFVTGGTEAFF. The entire variable domain, with the rest obtained from reference TRBV7-8 and TRBJ1-1, is as follows: GAGVSQSPRYKVAKRGQDVALRCDPISGHVSLFWYQQALGQGPEFLTYFQNEAQLDKSGLPSDRFFAERPEGSVSTLKIQRTQQEDSAVYLCASSPFVTGGTEAFFGQGTRLTVV.

With respect to this clonotype: Being one base from a much bigger clone, this may be a read error. This rearrangement joins TRBV7-6 to TRBJ1-1; no reliable D call. Germline V gene lookup returns CDR1 SGHVS and CDR2 FNYEAQ. The CDR3 runs 12 residues. V was cut by 7 bases and J by 6 bases, with 12 bases left in between. CDR3 amino acids: CASNVMESEAFF. CDR3 in DNA: TGTGCCAGCAACGTAATGGAGTCTGAAGCTTTCTTT.